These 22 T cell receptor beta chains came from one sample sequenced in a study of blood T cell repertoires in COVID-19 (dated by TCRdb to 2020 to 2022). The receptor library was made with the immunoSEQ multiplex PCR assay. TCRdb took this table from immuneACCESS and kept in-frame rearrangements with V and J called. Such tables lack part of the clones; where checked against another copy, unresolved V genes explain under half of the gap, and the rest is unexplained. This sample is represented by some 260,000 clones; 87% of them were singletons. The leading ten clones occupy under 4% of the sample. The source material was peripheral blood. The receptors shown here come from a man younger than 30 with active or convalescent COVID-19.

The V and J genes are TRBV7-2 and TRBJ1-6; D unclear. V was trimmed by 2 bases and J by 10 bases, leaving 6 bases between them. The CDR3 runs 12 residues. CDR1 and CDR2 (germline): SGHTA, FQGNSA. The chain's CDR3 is CASSLNGSPLHF. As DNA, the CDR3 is TGTGCCAGCAGCTTAAACGGGTCACCCCTCCACTTT.

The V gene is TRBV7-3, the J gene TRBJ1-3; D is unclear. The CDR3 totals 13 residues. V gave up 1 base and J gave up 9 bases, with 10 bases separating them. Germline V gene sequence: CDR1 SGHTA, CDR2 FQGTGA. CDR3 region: CASSLSPASTIYF. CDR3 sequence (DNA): TGTGCCAGCAGCTTAAGTCCAGCTAGCACCATATATTTT.

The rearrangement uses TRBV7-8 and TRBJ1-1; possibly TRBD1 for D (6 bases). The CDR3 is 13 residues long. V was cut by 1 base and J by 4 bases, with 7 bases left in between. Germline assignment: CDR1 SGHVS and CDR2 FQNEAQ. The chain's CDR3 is CASSLEGGTEAFF. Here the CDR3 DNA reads TGTGCCAGCAGCTTAGAAGGGGGCACTGAAGCTTTCTTT.

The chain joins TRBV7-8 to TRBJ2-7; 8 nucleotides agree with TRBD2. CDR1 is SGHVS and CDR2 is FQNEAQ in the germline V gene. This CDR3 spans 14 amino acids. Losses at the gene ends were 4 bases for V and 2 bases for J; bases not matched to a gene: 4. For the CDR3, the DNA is TGTGCCAGCAGCTCGGGCGGGGGGCCCTACGAGCAGTACTTC. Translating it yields CASSSGGGPYEQYF.

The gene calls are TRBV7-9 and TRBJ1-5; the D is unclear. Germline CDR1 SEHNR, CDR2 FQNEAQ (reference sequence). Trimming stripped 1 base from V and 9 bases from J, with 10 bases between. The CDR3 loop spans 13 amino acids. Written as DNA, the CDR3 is TGTGCCAGCAGCTTAGGTTTAGCGGGGCCCCAGCATTTT. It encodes CASSLGLAGPQHF.

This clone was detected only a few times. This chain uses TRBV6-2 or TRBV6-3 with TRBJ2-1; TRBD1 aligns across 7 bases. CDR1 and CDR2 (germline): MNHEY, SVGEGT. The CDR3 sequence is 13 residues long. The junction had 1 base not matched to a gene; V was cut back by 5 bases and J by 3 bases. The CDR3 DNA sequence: TGTGCCAGCAGTCGGGACAGCTACAATGAGCAGTTCTTC. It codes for CASSRDSYNEQFF.

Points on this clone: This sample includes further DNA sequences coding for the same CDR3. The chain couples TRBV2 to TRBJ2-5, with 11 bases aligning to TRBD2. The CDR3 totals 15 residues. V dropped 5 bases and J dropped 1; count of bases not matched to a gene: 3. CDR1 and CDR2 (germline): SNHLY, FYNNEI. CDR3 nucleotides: TGTGCCAGCAGTAGACTAGCGGGGCCCCAAGAGACCCAGTACTTC. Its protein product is CASSRLAGPQETQYF.

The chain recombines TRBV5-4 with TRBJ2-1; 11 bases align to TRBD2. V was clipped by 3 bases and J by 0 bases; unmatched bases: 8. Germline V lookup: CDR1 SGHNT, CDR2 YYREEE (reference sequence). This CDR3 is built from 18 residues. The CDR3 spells CASSSGTSGGVSYNEQFF. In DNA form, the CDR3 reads TGTGCCAGCAGCTCTGGAACTAGCGGGGGTGTCTCCTACAATGAGCAGTTCTTC.

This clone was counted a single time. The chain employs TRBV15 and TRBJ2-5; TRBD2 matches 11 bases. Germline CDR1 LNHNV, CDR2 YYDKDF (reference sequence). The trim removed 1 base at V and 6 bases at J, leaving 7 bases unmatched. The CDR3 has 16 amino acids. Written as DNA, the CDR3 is TGTGCCACCAGCAGAGTCGGGGGACTAGCGGACAAGACCCAGTACTTC. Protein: CATSRVGGLADKTQYF.

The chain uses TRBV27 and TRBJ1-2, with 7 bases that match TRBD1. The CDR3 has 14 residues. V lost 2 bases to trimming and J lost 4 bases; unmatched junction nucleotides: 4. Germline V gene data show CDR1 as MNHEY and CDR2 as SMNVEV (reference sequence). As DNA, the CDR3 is TGTGCCAGCAGTTTAAGACAGGGACTCTATGGCTACACCTTC. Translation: CASSLRQGLYGYTF.

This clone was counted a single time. In DNA, the CDR3 is TGTGCCAGCAGAGTACGGGAGAGTGAAGCTTTCTTT. It encodes CASRVRESEAFF. This chain joins TRBV28 and TRBJ1-1; D gene unclear. This CDR3 spans 12 amino acids. The germline V and J ends were trimmed by 6 bases and 7 bases, with 12 bases remaining between them. Germline V gene data show CDR1 as MDHEN and CDR2 as SYDVKM.

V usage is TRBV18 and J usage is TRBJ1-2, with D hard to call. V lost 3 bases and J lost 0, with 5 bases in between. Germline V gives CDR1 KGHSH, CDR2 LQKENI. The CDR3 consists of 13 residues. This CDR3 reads CASSPESNYGYTF. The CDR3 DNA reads TGTGCCAGCTCACCTGAGTCTAACTATGGCTACACCTTC.

CDR3 in DNA: TGTGCCAGCAGTTACGAGCGGGATGGCACCGGGGAGCTGTTTTTT. This translates into CASSYERDGTGELFF. This rearrangement joins TRBV6-6 to TRBJ2-2; 7 bases agree with TRBD2. Germline trimming cut 2 bases from V and 4 bases from J; bases unmatched to any gene: 4. This CDR3 has 15 amino acids. CDR1 and CDR2 from the germline V gene are MNHNY and SVGAGI (reference sequence).

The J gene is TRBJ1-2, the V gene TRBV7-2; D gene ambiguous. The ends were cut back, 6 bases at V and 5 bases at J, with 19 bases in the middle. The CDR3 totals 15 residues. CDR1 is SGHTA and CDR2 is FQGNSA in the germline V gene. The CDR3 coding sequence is TGTGCCAGCAGTCGTGATGAGGCCGCCCCATATGGCTACACCTTC. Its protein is CASSRDEAAPYGYTF.

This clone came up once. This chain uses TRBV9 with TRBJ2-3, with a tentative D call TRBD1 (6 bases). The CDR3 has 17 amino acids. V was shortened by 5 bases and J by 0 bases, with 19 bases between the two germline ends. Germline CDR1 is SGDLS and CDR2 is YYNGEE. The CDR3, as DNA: TGTGCCAGCAGTTCAAGATATGGGGGCGTGAGCACAGATACGCAGTATTTT. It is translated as CASSSRYGGVSTDTQYF.

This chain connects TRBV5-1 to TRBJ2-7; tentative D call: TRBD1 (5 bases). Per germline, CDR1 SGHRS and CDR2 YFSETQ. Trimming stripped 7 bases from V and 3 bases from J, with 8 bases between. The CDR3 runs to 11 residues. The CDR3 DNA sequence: TGCGCCAGCGCGGACAACTACGAGCAGTACTTC. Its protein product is CASADNYEQYF.

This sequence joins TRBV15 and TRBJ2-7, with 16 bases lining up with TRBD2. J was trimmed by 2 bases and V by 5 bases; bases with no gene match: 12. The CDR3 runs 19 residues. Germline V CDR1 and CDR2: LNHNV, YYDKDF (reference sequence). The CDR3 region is CATSEPTKGLAGGPYEQYF. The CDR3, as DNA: TGTGCCACCAGCGAGCCAACAAAGGGACTAGCGGGAGGGCCCTACGAGCAGTACTTC.

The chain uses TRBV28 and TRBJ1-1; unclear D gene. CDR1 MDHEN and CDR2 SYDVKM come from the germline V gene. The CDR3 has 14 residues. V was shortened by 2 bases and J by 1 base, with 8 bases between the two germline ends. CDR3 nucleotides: TGTGCCAGCAGTTTACCTGCGCAGAACACTGAAGCTTTCTTT. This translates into CASSLPAQNTEAFF.

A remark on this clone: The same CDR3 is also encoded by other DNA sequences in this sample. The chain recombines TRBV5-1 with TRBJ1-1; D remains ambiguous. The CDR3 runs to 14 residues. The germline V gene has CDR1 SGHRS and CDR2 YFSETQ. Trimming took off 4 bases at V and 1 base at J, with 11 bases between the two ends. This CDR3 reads CASSLDPGNTEAFF. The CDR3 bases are TGCGCCAGCAGCCTGGACCCAGGGAACACTGAAGCTTTCTTT.

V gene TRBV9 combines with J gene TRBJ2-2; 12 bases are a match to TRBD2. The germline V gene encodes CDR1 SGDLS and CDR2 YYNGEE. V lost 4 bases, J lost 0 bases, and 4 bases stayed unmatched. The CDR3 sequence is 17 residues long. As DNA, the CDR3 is TGTGCCAGCAGCATCGGGACTAGCGGGCCGAACACCGGGGAGCTGTTTTTT. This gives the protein CASSIGTSGPNTGELFF.

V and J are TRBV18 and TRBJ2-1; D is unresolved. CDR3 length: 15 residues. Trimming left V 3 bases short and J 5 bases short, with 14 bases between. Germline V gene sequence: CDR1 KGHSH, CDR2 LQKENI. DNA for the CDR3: TGTGCCAGCTCACCTAATGTAGCTTTTGACAATGAGCAGTTCTTC. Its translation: CASSPNVAFDNEQFF.

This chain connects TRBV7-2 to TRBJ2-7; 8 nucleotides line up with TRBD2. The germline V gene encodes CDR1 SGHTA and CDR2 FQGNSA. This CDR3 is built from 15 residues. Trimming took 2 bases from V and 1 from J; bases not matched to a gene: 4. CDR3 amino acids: CASSLTLAESYEQYF. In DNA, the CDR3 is TGTGCCAGCAGCTTAACACTAGCGGAGTCCTACGAGCAGTACTTC. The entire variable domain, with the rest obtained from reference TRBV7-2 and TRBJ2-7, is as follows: GAGVSQSPSNKVTEKGKDVELRCDPISGHTALYWYRQSLGQGLEFLIYFQGNSAPDKSGLPSDRFSAERTGGSVSTLTIQRTQQEDSAVYLCASSLTLAESYEQYFGPGTRLTVT.